The text below deals with one T cell receptor (beta chain). Its antigen is currently unknown. These data originate in a study of cytomegalovirus exposure and HLA in healthy donors. Whole-study results and caveats: Common viral pathogens seemed to be connected with several of the most significant clusters, according to a later analysis. Under in vitro conditions, three CMV-associated chains were confirmed as specific for CMV antigens. Later analysis reportedly placed an Asian-associated ancestry cluster below the roughly 670-donor mean in N-insertions. Productive status was seen about 90% or about 30% of the time for most TCR beta V segments in an earlier analysis.

Germline values: CDR1 GTSNPN, CDR2 SVGIG (reference sequence). Deletions cut 2 bases from V and 5 bases from J, with 12 bases between. The length of the CDR3 is 13 residues. 60 Vbeta and 13 Jbeta primers were used in PCR. Assay used: immunoSEQ multiplex PCR; TCRdb lists only in-frame clones, some missing. The sample has more than 200,000 clones, roughly 87% seen once; the top ten hold about 6%. Source material: PBMCs. The receptor was derived from a man between 35 and 55 years old in good health and CMV-seropositive. The rearrangement links TRBV30 to TRBJ1-1, with a possible D match to TRBD1 (5 bases). The CDR3: CAWSSGVGTEAFF. As DNA, the CDR3 is TGTGCCTGGAGTTCGGGGGTGGGGACTGAAGCTTTCTTT. The complete variable domain, with remaining parts taken from reference TRBV30 and TRBJ1-1, reads SQTIHQWPATLVQPVGSPLSLECTVEGTSNPNLYWYRQAAGRGLQLLFYSVGIGQISSEVPQNLSASRPQDRQFILSSKKLLLSDSGFYLCAWSSGVGTEAFFGQGTRLTVV.